The entry that follows covers one TCR beta chain sequence. Antigen unknown. MiXCR, run by TCRdb on the 5' RACE reads, gives a single entry per CDR3 protein. The profile shows 500,000 to 650,000 distinct CDR3 sequences, about a sixth of them singletons. The record originates from a study of T cells after yellow fever vaccination. Whole-study context: Low-cell-number fractions underwent preparation using SMART-Seq v4 Ultra Low Input. Findings of the study overall: Most primary-vaccination clones reappeared after the booster (approximately 95% CD4, more than 70% CD8). The secondary response peaked faster, at day 5 versus 15, but was weaker.

This CDR3 has 15 residues. The V gene's germline CDR1 is SGHTA and CDR2 FQGNSA. Trimming shortened V by 7 bases and J by 3 bases, and 18 bases separated the two germline ends. The sequence was collected from a man between 18 and 29 years old who received the YFV17D yellow fever vaccine. This chain uses TRBV7-2 with TRBJ1-2; weak D call: TRBD1 (6 bases). Sequenced here: PBMCs, sampled less than 6 days after the first yellow fever vaccination. CDR3 coding DNA: TGTGCCAGCACCCAAGAAGGGGGGAGGCACTATGGCTACACCTTC. It codes for CASTQEGGRHYGYTF. Based on the CDR3 plus reference TRBV7-2 and TRBJ1-2, the full variable domain is GAGVSQSPSNKVTEKGKDVELRCDPISGHTALYWYRQSLGQGLEFLIYFQGNSAPDKSGLPSDRFSAERTGGSVSTLTIQRTQQEDSAVYLCASTQEGGRHYGYTFGSGTRLTVV.